This T cell receptor beta chain was sequenced in a study of blood T cell repertoires in COVID-19. Generated by immunoSEQ multiplex PCR, the TCRdb table keeps only in-frame clones and is missing some. This sample has a few hundred thousand clones, with around 83% found just once. The receptor was isolated from a man aged 50-60 years with active or convalescent COVID-19. The sequenced material came from peripheral blood.

The CDR3, as DNA: TGTGCCAGCAGTTACTCGGGGGAGGGTGGTACGCAGTATTTT. This gives the protein CASSYSGEGGTQYF. This rearrangement joins TRBV6-5 to TRBJ2-3; 7 nucleotides line up with TRBD2. Germline V gene sequence: CDR1 MNHEY, CDR2 SVGAGI. J was trimmed by 8 bases and V by 0 bases; bases with no gene match: 5. The CDR3 loop spans 14 amino acids.